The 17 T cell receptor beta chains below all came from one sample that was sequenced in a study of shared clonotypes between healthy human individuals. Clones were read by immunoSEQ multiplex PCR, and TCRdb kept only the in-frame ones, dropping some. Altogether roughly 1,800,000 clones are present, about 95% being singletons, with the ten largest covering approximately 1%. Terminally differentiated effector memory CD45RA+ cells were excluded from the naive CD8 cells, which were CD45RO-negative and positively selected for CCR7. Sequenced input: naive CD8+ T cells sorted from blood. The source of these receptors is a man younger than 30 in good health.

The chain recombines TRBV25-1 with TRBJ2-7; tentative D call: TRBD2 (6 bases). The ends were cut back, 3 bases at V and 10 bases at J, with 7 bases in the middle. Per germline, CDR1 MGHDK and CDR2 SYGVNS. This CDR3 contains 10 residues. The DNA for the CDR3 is TGTGCCAGCAGTGAGGGACTCCAGTACTTC. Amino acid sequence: CASSEGLQYF.

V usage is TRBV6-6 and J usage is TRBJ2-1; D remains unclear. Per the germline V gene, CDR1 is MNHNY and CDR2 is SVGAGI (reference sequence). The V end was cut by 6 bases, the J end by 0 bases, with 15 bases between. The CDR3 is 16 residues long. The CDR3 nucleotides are TGTGCCAGCAGCATCTCCGGCTATAGCTCCTACAATGAGCAGTTCTTC. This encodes CASSISGYSSYNEQFF.

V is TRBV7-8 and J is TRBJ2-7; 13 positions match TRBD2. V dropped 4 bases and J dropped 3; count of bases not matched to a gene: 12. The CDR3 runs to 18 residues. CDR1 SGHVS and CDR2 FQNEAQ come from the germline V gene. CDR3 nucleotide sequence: TGTGCCAGCAGCTCACCTCCCGGACTAGCGGGAGATTTCTACGAGCAGTACTTC. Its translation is CASSSPPGLAGDFYEQYF.

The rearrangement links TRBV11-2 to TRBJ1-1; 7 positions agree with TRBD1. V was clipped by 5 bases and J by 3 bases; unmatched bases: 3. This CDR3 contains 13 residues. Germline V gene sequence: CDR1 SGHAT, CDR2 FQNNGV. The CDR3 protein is CASSRQGHTEAFF. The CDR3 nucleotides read TGTGCCAGCAGCCGACAGGGACACACTGAAGCTTTCTTT.

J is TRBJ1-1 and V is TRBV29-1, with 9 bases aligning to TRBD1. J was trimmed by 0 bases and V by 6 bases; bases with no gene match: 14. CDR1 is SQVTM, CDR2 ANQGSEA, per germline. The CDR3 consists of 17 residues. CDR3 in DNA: TGCAGCGTCAAATCCGAGTTCGACAGGGGGGTGAACACTGAAGCTTTCTTT. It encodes CSVKSEFDRGVNTEAFF.

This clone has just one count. The CDR3 DNA follows: TGTGCCAGCAGCTTAGGTACGGGGACGCTCCACGAGCAGTACTTC. This gives the protein CASSLGTGTLHEQYF. This chain connects TRBV11-2 to TRBJ2-7; D could derive from TRBD1 or TRBD2 (5 bases each). The CDR3 spans 15 residues. The V end was cut by 1 base, the J end by 5 bases, with 15 bases between. The germline CDR1 and CDR2 sequences are SGHAT and FQNNGV.

CDR3 nucleotides: TGTGCCAGCGGCAGGGGCAATGAGCAGTTCTTC. Protein product: CASGRGNEQFF. The rearrangement uses TRBV7-3 and TRBJ2-1; the D gene is possibly TRBD1 (6 bases). The CDR3 contains 11 residues. Between the trimmed V and J ends, which lost 8 bases and 6 bases, there was a span of 8 bases. Germline loops: CDR1 SGHTA, CDR2 FQGTGA. The complete variable domain, with remaining parts taken from reference TRBV7-3 and TRBJ2-1, reads GAGVSQTPSNKVTEKGKYVELRCDPISGHTALYWYRQSLGQGPEFLIYFQGTGAADDSGLPNDRFFAVRPEGSVSTLKIQRTERGDSAVYLCASGRGNEQFFGPGTRLTVL.

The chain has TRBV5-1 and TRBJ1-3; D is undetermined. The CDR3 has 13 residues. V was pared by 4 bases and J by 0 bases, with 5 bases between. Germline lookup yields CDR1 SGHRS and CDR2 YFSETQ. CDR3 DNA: TGCGCCAGCAGCGCCATCTCTGGAAACACCATATATTTT. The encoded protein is CASSAISGNTIYF.

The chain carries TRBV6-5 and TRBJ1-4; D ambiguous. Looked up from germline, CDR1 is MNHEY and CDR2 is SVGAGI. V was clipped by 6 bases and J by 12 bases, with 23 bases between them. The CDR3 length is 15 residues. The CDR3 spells CASSYLPQERFELFF. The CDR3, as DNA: TGTGCCAGCAGCTATCTCCCGCAGGAGAGGTTTGAACTGTTTTTT.

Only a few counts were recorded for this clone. CDR3 nucleotide sequence: TGTGCCAGCAGCCCCGGACTAGCGGGATCGGAGGAGCAGTACTTC. This sequence encodes CASSPGLAGSEEQYF. This chain connects TRBV14 to TRBJ2-7, with 12 bases that match TRBD2. Trimming removed 4 bases from V and 7 bases from J; junction bases left unmatched: 8. The germline CDR1 and CDR2 sequences are SGHDN and FVKESK. The CDR3 is made up of 15 amino acids.

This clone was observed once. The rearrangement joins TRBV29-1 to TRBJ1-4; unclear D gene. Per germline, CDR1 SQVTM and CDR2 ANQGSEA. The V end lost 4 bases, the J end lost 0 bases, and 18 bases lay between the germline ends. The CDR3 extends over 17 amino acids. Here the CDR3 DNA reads TGCAGCGTTGTAGAGAAACCCCCATGGGCAACTAATGAAAAACTGTTTTTT. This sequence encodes CSVVEKPPWATNEKLFF.

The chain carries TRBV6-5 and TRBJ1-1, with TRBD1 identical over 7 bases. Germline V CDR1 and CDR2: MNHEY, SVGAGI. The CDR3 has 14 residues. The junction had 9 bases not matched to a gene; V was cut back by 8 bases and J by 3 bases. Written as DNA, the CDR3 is TGTGCCAGCGCAGACAGGGCGACGCACACTGAAGCTTTCTTT. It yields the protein CASADRATHTEAFF.

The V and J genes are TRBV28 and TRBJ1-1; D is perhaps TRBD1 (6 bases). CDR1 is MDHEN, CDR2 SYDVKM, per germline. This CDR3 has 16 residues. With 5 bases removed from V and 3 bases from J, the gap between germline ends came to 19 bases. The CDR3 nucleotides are TGTGCCAGCAGTCCAAGCCGACTAGGGGGTGACACTGAAGCTTTCTTT. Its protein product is CASSPSRLGGDTEAFF.

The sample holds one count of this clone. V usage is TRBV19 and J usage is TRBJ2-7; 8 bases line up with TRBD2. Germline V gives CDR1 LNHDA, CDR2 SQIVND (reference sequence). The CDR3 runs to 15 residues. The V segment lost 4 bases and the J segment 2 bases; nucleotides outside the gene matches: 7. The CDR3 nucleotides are TGTGCCAGTAGTAGTAGCGCCGGGGGGGCCTACGAGCAGTACTTC. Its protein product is CASSSSAGGAYEQYF.

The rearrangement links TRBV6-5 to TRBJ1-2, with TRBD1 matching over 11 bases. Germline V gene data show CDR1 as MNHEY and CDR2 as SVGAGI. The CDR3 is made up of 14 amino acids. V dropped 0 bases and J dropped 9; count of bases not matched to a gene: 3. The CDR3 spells CASSYSGQGASYTF. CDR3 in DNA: TGTGCCAGCAGTTACTCAGGACAGGGGGCGAGCTACACCTTC.

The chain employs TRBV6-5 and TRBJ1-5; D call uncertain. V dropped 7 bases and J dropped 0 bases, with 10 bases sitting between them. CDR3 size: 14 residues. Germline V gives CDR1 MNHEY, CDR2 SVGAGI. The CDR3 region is CASTIRGSNQPQHF. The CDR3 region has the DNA TGTGCCAGCACCATCCGTGGTAGCAATCAGCCCCAGCATTTT.

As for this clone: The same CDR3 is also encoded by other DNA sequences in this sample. CDR3 sequence: CSVGGTGSSYEQYF. The CDR3 DNA follows: TGCAGCGTTGGGGGGACAGGGAGCTCCTACGAGCAGTACTTC. V and J are TRBV29-1 and TRBJ2-7; 9 bases are a match to TRBD1. The CDR3 length is 14 residues. Unmatched junction bases numbered 4, after V lost 4 bases and J lost 0 bases. Germline CDR1 and CDR2: SQVTM and ANQGSEA.